The 2 T cell receptor beta chains presented below share a single source sample, sequenced in a study of cytomegalovirus exposure and HLA in healthy donors. Primers for the PCR totalled 60 Vbeta and 13 Jbeta. Method: immunoSEQ multiplex PCR; TCRdb's copy keeps in-frame clones and lacks some. The sample includes under 130,000 clones, around 85% of them seen just once. Sequenced input: PBMCs. The receptor source for this set is a man under 40 in good health and CMV-seropositive.

The gene calls are TRBV4-1 and TRBJ1-1; 8 nucleotides align to TRBD1. Germline loops: CDR1 MGHRA, CDR2 YSYEKL. CDR3 length: 14 residues. The V gene end was trimmed by 0 bases and the J gene end by 6 bases; junction bases not matched to a gene: 3. As DNA, the CDR3 is TGCGCCAGCAGCCAAGATAGGGGACAGGCTGAAGCTTTCTTT. It specifies CASSQDRGQAEAFF.

Points on this clone: An end of the junction differs from the germline gene, which may be a read error. This rearrangement joins TRBV7-7 to TRBJ2-5; 7 nucleotides line up with TRBD1. Germline CDR1 SSHAT, CDR2 FNYEAQ (reference sequence). The length of the CDR3 is 14 residues. In nucleotides, the CDR3 is TGTGCTAGCAGCATGACAGGGCCTCAAGAGACCCAGTACTTC. Translating gives CASSMTGPQETQYF. Based on the CDR3 plus reference TRBV7-7 and TRBJ2-5, the full variable domain is GAGVSQSPRYKVTKRGQDVTLRCDPISSHATLYWYQQALGQGPEFLTYFNYEAQPDKSGLPSDRFSAERPEGSISTLTIQRTEQRDSAMYRCASSMTGPQETQYFGPGTRLLVL.